This T cell receptor (beta chain) was observed in a study of blood T cells in healthy people across ages. For the second PCR, which ran for roughly 6 to 12 cycles, a sample-barcoded 5' primer and a J-beta primer mix were used. All cDNA molecules were each tagged by a template-switch adaptor with 12 random nucleotides. Every sample gave at least 2.5 million paired-end reads containing CDR3. Via MiXCR, TCRdb re-called the 5' RACE reads, giving one row per CDR3 protein. The sample includes over 950,000 distinct CDR3 sequences, less than 45% of them seen just once. The germline V and J ends were trimmed by 6 bases and 2 bases, with 10 bases remaining between them. Germline CDR1 MNHNY, CDR2 SVGAGI (reference sequence). The CDR3 spans 13 residues.

This rearrangement joins TRBV6-6 to TRBJ1-1, with D possibly TRBD1 on 5 matching bases. Sequencing was carried out using blood. The receptor's source is a man between 18 and 29 years old in good health. The CDR3 loop is CASRSDSNTEAFF. The DNA for the CDR3 is TGTGCCAGCAGGTCCGACAGTAACACTGAAGCTTTCTTT.